This T cell receptor beta chain was captured in a study of cytomegalovirus exposure and HLA in healthy donors. Study observations and caveats: Previous analysis showed most TCR beta V segments were productive about 90% or about 30% of the time. An Asian-associated ancestry cluster reportedly showed fewer N-insertions than the approximately 660-donor mean in a later analysis.

The PCR used 60 Vbeta and 13 Jbeta primers. Repertoires were generated with immunoSEQ multiplex PCR, while TCRdb's copy carries only in-frame clones and drops some. Here the sample table reports about 200,000 clones. The germline V gene encodes CDR1 SQVTM and CDR2 ANQGSEA. There are 13 residues in the CDR3. V lost 2 bases to trimming and J lost 7 bases, with 11 bases between them. On this clone itself: Its antigen remains unknown.

The genes are TRBV29-1 and TRBJ2-2; TRBD2 is a possible D gene (6 bases). Sample: PBMCs. This clonotype was sampled from a girl aged 2 to 10 in good health and CMV-seropositive. The chain's CDR3 is CSVESRLVGELFF. The CDR3 nucleotides are TGCAGCGTTGAATCGCGACTAGTCGGGGAGCTGTTTTTT.